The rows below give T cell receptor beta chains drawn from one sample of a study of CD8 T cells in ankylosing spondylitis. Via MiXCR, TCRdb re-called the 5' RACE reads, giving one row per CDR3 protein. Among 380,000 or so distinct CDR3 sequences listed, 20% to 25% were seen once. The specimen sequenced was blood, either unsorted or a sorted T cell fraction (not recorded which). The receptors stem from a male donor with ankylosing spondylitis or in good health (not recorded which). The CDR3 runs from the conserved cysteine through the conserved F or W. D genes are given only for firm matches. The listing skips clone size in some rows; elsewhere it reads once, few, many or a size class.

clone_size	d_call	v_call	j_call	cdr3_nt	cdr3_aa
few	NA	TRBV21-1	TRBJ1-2	TGTGCCAGCAGCAATCGCCTTGGCTACACCTTC	CASSNRLGYTF
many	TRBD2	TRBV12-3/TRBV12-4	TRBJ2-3	TGTGCCAGCAGTCCTAGCGGGAGCACAGATACGCAGTATTTT	CASSPSGSTDTQYF
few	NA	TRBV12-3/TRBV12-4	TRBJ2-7	TGTGCCAGCAGTGAGAACAGGGAGGGGGACTACGAGCAGTACTTC	CASSENREGDYEQYF
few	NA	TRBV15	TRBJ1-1	TGTGCCACCTGGACGGGTGGGAACACTGAAGCTTTCTTT	CATWTGGNTEAFF
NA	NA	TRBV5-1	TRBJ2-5	TGCGCCAGCAGCTTCCCTTACCAAGAGACCCAGTACTTC	CASSFPYQETQYF
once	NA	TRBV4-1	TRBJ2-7	TGCGCCAGCAGCTCCCCATTAAGCGGAGGCGAGCAGTACTTC	CASSSPLSGGEQYF
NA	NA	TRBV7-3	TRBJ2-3	TGTGCCAGCAGCCCACCCGCGGATGATACGCAGTATTTT	CASSPPADDTQYF
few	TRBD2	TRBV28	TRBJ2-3	TGTGCCAGCAGTGGGCTAGCGGGGGCCGACACAGATACGCAGTATTTT	CASSGLAGADTDTQYF
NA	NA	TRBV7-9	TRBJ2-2	TGTGCCAGCAGCTTACCCCAGGGGAACACCGGGGAGCTGTTTTTT	CASSLPQGNTGELFF
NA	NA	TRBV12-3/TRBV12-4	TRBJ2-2	TGTGCCAGCAGACCCGGGACCGCCCCCGTTGGCACCGGGGAGCTGTTTTTT	CASRPGTAPVGTGELFF
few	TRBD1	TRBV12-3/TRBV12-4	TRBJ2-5	TGTGCCAGCAGCGACACCGGGACAGCCCAAGAGACCCAGTACTTC	CASSDTGTAQETQYF
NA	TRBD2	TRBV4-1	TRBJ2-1	TGCGCCAGCAGCCAAGACGGGGGGGCCGAGAATGAGCAGTTCTTC	CASSQDGGAENEQFF
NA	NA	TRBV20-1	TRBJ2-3	TGCAGTGCTTCCTTGGGCTTATGGGCAGATACGCAGTATTTT	CSASLGLWADTQYF
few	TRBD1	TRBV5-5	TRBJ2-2	TGTGCCAGCAGCGCCTACCCCCGGGACAGGGGTGGGGACGGGGAGCTGTTTTTT	CASSAYPRDRGGDGELFF
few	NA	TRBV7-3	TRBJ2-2	TGTGCCAGCAGCTTAAGATTCCCGACAACTATTGACACCGGGGAGCTGTTTTTT	CASSLRFPTTIDTGELFF
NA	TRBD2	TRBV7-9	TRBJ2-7	TGTGCCAGCAGCTCCCGACTAGCGGGGGAGTCCTACGAGCAGTACTTC	CASSSRLAGESYEQYF
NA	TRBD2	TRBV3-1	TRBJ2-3	TGTGCCAGCAGCCAAGATGGGCAAAGTTTGGGGACTATGCGGGTTGATACGCAGTATTTT	CASSQDGQSLGTMRVDTQYF